This is a list of T cell receptor beta chains from one sample in a study of blood T cell repertoires in COVID-19. Using immunoSEQ multiplex PCR, the repertoire was profiled, and TCRdb retains in-frame clones only, with some absent. This table has about 250,000 clones, approximately 85% appearing once. The sample comprised PBMCs or T cells enriched from blood (not recorded which). Receptors were obtained from a woman aged 45-60 years with acute COVID-19. CDR3s include the opening cysteine and the closing phenylalanine or tryptophan. D genes are given only for firm matches. Rows give clone size only sometimes, using once, few, many, or a class for an expanded clone.

>TRBV10-3|NA|TRBD2|TRBJ2-1
CAISESSGARYNEQFF
TGTGCCATCAGTGAGTCGAGCGGGGCAAGGTACAATGAGCAGTTCTTC
>TRBV5-1|NA|NA|TRBJ1-4
CASSSGWSVGEKLFF
TGCGCCAGCAGCTCAGGCTGGTCTGTCGGTGAAAAACTGTTTTTT
>TRBV7-9|NA|NA|TRBJ2-7
CASSLVLPGEQYF
TGTGCCAGCAGCTTAGTTCTTCCGGGAGAGCAGTACTTC
>TRBV4-2|once|NA|TRBJ1-4
CASSQGQDEEKLFF
TGTGCCAGCAGCCAAGGACAGGACGAGGAAAAACTGTTTTTT
>TRBV6-5|NA|NA|TRBJ2-7
CASSYLDEQYF
TGTGCCAGCAGTTACTTAGACGAGCAGTACTTC
>TRBV18|NA|TRBD1|TRBJ1-2
CASSQVQGNTLYGYTF
TGTGCCAGCTCACAGGTACAGGGGAATACCCTCTATGGCTACACCTTC
>TRBV5-1|NA|NA|TRBJ2-2
CASTLTFLGQGSNYAGELFF
TGCGCCAGCACCTTAACGTTCCTGGGCCAGGGGAGTAATTATGCCGGGGAGCTGTTTTTT
>TRBV10-3|NA|TRBD1|TRBJ2-7
CAISAGTGTLGGEQYF
TGTGCCATCAGTGCCGGGACAGGGACCCTCGGGGGCGAGCAGTACTTC
>TRBV10-1|NA|NA|TRBJ1-2
CASSELRGYGYTF
TGCGCCAGCAGTGAGTTACGCGGATATGGCTACACCTTC
>TRBV5-1|NA|TRBD1|TRBJ1-1
CASSQGQRNTEAFF
TGCGCCAGCAGCCAGGGACAGAGGAACACTGAAGCTTTCTTT
>TRBV6-5|once|NA|TRBJ2-5
CASSSSITTGGTQYF
TGTGCCAGCAGTTCCTCTATTACAACTGGAGGGACCCAGTACTTC
>TRBV19|NA|TRBD2|TRBJ2-3
CASSIPPTGGYRLTDTQYF
TGTGCCAGTAGTATACCCCCGACGGGGGGGTATCGACTCACAGATACGCAGTATTTT